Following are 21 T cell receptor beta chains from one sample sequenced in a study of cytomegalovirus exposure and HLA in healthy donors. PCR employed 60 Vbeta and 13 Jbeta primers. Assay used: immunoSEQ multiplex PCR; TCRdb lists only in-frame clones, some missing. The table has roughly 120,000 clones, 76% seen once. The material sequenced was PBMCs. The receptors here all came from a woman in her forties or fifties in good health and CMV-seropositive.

The CDR3 DNA is TGTGCCAGCAGCCCGGGGACTACCCCAGTGCGGCTGTTCTTC. Protein product: CASSPGTTPVRLFF. The chain joins TRBV9 to TRBJ2-1, with TRBD2 identical over 7 bases. V was pared by 4 bases and J by 15 bases, with 16 bases of the junction left unmatched. Germline assignment: CDR1 SGDLS and CDR2 YYNGEE. The CDR3 is made up of 14 amino acids. Full variable domain (missing parts from reference TRBV9 and TRBJ2-1): DSGVTQTPKHLITATGQRVTLRCSPRSGDLSVYWYQQSLDQGLQFLIQYYNGEERAKGNILERFSAQQFPDLHSELNLSSLELGDSALYFCASSPGTTPVRLFFGPGTRLTVL.

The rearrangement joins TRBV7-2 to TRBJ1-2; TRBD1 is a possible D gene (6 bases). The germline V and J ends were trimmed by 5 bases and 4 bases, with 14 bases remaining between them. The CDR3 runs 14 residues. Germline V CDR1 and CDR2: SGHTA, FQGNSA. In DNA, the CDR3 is TGTGCCAGCAGCCCTGTGGCAGGGGTCTATGGCTACACCTTC. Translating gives CASSPVAGVYGYTF.

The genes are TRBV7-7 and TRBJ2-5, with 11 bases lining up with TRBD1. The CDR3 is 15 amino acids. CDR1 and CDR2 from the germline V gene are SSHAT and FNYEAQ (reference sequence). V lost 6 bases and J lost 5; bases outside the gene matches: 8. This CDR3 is CASSPGQGAGETQYF. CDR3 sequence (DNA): TGTGCCAGCAGTCCTGGACAGGGGGCCGGGGAGACCCAGTACTTC. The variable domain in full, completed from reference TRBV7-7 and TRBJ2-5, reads GAGVSQSPRYKVTKRGQDVTLRCDPISSHATLYWYQQALGQGPEFLTYFNYEAQPDKSGLPSDRFSAERPEGSISTLTIQRTEQRDSAMYRCASSPGQGAGETQYFGPGTRLLVL.

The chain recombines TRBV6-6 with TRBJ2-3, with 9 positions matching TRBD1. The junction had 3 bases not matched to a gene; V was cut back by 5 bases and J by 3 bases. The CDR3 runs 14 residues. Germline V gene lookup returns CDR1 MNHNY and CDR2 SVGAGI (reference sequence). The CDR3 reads CASSLGTGTDTQYF. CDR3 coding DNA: TGTGCCAGCAGTCTCGGGACAGGGACAGATACGCAGTATTTT.

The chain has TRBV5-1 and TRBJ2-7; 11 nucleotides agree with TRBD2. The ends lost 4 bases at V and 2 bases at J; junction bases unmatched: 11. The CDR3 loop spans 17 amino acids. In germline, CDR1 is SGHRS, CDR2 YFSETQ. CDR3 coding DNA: TGCGCCAGCAGCAACGACCGAAAGACTAGCGGGGCCTACGAGCAGTACTTC. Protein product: CASSNDRKTSGAYEQYF.

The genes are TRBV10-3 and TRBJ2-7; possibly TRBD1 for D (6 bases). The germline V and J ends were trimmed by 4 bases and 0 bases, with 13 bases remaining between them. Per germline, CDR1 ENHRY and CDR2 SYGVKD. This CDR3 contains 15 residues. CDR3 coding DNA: TGTGCCATCAGTGGCGGGCAGGGGAGCTCCTACGAGCAGTACTTC. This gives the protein CAISGGQGSSYEQYF.

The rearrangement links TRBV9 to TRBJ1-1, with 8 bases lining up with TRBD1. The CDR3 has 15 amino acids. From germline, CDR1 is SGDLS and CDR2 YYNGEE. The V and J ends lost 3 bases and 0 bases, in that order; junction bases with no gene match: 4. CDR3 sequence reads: CASSGSGGLNTEAFF. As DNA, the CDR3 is TGTGCCAGCAGCGGGTCAGGGGGCCTGAACACTGAAGCTTTCTTT.

This CDR3 is CSVLTGTNSNQPQHF. The DNA for the CDR3 is TGCAGCGTTCTCACCGGGACAAATAGCAATCAGCCCCAGCATTTT. The rearrangement joins TRBV29-1 to TRBJ1-5; D is possibly TRBD1 (6 bases). The CDR3 covers 15 residues. Per germline, CDR1 SQVTM and CDR2 ANQGSEA. V was clipped by 5 bases and J by 0 bases, with 14 bases between them.

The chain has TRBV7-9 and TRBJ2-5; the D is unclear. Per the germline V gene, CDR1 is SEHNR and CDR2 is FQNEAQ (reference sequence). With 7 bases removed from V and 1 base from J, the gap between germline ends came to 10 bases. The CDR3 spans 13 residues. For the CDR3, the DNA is TGTGCCAGCACCCACACGGGCCAAGAGACCCAGTACTTC. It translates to CASTHTGQETQYF.

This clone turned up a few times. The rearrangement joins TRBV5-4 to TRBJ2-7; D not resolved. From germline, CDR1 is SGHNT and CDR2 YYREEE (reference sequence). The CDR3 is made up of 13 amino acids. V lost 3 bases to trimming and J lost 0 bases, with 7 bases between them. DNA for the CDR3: TGTGCCAGCAGCTCGCGCCTCTCCTACGAGCAGTACTTC. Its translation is CASSSRLSYEQYF. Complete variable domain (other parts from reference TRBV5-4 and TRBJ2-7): ETGVTQSPTHLIKTRGQQVTLRCSSQSGHNTVSWYQQALGQGPQFIFQYYREEENGRGNFPPRFSGLQFPNYSSELNVNALELDDSALYLCASSSRLSYEQYFGPGTRLTVT.

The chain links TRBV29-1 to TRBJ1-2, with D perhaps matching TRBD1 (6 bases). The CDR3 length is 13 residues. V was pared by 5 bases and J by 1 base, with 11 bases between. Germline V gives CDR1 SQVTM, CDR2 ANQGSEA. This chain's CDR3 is CSVKTGINYGYTF. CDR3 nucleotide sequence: TGCAGCGTTAAGACAGGTATTAACTATGGCTACACCTTC.

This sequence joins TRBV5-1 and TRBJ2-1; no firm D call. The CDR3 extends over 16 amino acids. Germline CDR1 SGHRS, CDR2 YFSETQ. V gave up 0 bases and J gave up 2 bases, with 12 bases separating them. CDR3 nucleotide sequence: TGCGCCAGCAGCTTGGGGCACAGCTCCACCTACAATGAGCAGTTCTTC. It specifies CASSLGHSSTYNEQFF.

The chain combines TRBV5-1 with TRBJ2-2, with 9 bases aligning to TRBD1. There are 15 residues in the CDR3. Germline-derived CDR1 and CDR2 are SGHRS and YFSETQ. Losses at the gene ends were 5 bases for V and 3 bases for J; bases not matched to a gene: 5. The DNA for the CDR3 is TGCGCCAGCAGGTACCGGGACAGGGACACCGGGGAGCTGTTTTTT. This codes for CASRYRDRDTGELFF.

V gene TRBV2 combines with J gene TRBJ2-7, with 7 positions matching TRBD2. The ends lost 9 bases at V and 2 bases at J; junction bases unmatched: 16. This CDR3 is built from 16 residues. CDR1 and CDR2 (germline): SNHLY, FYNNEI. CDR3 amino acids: CASRREGGPAPYEQYF. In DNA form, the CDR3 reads TGTGCCAGTCGGAGGGAGGGAGGACCGGCCCCCTACGAGCAGTACTTC.

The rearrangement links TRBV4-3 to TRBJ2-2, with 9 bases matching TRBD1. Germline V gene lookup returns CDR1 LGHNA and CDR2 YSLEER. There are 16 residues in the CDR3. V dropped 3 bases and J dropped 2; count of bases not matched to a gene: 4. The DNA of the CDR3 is TGCGCCAGCAGCCATGGGACAGGGATCAACACCGGGGAGCTGTTTTTT. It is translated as CASSHGTGINTGELFF.

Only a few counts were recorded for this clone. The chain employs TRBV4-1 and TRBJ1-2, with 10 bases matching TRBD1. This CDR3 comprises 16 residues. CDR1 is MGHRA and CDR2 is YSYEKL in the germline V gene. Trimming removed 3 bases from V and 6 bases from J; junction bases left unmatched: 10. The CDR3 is CASSHSQTGGLNGYTF. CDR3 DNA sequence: TGCGCCAGCAGCCATTCCCAGACAGGGGGCCTTAATGGCTACACCTTC.

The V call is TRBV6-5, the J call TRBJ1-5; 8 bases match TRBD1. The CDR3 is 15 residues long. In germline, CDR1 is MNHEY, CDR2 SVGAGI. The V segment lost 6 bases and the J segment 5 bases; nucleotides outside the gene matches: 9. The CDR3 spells CASRQDRGVHQPQHF. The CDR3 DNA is TGTGCCAGCAGGCAAGACAGGGGTGTCCATCAGCCCCAGCATTTT.

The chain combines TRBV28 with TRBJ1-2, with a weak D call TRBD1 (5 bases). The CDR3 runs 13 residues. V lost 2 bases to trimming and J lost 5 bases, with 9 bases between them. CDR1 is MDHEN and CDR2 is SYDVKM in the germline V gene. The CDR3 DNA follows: TGTGCCAGCAGTTTAGACAGCCCATATGGCTACACCTTC. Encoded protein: CASSLDSPYGYTF.

DNA for the CDR3: TGTGCCAGCAATAAATACAGGGGCACCGGGGAGCTGTTTTTT. It yields the protein CASNKYRGTGELFF. V gene TRBV2 combines with J gene TRBJ2-2; 7 nucleotides agree with TRBD1. The trim removed 7 bases at V and 4 bases at J, leaving 6 bases unmatched. This CDR3 is built from 14 residues. The germline V gene has CDR1 SNHLY and CDR2 FYNNEI.

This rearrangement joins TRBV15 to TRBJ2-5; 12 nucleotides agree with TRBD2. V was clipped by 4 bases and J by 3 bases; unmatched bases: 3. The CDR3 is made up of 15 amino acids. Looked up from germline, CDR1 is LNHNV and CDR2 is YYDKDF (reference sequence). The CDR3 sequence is CATSTGLAGKETQYF. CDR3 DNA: TGTGCCACCAGCACCGGACTAGCGGGAAAAGAGACCCAGTACTTC. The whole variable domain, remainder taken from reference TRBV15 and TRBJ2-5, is DAMVIQNPRYQVTQFGKPVTLSCSQTLNHNVMYWYQQKSSQAPKLLFHYYDKDFNNEADTPDNFQSRRPNTSFCFLDIRSPGLGDTAMYLCATSTGLAGKETQYFGPGTRLLVL.

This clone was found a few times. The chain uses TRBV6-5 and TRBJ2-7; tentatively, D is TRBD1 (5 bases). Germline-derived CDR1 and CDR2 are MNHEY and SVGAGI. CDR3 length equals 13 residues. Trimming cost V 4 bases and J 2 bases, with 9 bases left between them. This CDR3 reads CASSSAGPYEQYF. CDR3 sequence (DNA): TGTGCCAGCAGTTCCGCAGGGCCCTACGAGCAGTACTTC.